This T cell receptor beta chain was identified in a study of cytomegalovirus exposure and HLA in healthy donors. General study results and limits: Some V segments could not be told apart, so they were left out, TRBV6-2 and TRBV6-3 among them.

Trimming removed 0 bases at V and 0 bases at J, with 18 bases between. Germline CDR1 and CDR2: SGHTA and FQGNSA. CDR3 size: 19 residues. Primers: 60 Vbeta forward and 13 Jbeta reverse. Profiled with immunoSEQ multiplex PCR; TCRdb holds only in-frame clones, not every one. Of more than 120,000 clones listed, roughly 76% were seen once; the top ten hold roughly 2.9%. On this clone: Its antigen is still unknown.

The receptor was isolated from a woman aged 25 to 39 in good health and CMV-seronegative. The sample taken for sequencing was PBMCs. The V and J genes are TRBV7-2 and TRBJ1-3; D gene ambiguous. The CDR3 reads CASSLAPRAQPLSGNTIYF. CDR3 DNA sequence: TGTGCCAGCAGCTTAGCCCCGCGGGCACAGCCTCTCTCTGGAAACACCATATATTTT.